This T cell receptor beta chain was recorded in a study of identical twins. MiXCR, run by TCRdb on the 5' RACE reads, gives a single entry per CDR3 protein. Of about 240,000 distinct CDR3 sequences in the sample, approximately 7.9% are singletons; the top ten hold approximately 5.4%. This CDR3 comprises 16 residues. Trimming removed 0 bases from V and 4 bases from J, with 14 bases in between. Germline values: CDR1 SGHRS, CDR2 YFSETQ. This clonotype was seen ten or more times. The same sample was also used in a study of yellow fever vaccine responses in identical twins.

This clonotype was sampled from a woman aged 18-35 years in good health. Sequenced material: CD8+ T cells sorted from blood. V is TRBV5-1 and J is TRBJ2-1; D may be TRBD1 or TRBD2 (5 bases each). CDR3 nucleotide sequence: TGCGCCAGCAGCTTGGATGAGGGGCTACTGTACAATGAGCAGTTCTTC. It yields the protein CASSLDEGLLYNEQFF.